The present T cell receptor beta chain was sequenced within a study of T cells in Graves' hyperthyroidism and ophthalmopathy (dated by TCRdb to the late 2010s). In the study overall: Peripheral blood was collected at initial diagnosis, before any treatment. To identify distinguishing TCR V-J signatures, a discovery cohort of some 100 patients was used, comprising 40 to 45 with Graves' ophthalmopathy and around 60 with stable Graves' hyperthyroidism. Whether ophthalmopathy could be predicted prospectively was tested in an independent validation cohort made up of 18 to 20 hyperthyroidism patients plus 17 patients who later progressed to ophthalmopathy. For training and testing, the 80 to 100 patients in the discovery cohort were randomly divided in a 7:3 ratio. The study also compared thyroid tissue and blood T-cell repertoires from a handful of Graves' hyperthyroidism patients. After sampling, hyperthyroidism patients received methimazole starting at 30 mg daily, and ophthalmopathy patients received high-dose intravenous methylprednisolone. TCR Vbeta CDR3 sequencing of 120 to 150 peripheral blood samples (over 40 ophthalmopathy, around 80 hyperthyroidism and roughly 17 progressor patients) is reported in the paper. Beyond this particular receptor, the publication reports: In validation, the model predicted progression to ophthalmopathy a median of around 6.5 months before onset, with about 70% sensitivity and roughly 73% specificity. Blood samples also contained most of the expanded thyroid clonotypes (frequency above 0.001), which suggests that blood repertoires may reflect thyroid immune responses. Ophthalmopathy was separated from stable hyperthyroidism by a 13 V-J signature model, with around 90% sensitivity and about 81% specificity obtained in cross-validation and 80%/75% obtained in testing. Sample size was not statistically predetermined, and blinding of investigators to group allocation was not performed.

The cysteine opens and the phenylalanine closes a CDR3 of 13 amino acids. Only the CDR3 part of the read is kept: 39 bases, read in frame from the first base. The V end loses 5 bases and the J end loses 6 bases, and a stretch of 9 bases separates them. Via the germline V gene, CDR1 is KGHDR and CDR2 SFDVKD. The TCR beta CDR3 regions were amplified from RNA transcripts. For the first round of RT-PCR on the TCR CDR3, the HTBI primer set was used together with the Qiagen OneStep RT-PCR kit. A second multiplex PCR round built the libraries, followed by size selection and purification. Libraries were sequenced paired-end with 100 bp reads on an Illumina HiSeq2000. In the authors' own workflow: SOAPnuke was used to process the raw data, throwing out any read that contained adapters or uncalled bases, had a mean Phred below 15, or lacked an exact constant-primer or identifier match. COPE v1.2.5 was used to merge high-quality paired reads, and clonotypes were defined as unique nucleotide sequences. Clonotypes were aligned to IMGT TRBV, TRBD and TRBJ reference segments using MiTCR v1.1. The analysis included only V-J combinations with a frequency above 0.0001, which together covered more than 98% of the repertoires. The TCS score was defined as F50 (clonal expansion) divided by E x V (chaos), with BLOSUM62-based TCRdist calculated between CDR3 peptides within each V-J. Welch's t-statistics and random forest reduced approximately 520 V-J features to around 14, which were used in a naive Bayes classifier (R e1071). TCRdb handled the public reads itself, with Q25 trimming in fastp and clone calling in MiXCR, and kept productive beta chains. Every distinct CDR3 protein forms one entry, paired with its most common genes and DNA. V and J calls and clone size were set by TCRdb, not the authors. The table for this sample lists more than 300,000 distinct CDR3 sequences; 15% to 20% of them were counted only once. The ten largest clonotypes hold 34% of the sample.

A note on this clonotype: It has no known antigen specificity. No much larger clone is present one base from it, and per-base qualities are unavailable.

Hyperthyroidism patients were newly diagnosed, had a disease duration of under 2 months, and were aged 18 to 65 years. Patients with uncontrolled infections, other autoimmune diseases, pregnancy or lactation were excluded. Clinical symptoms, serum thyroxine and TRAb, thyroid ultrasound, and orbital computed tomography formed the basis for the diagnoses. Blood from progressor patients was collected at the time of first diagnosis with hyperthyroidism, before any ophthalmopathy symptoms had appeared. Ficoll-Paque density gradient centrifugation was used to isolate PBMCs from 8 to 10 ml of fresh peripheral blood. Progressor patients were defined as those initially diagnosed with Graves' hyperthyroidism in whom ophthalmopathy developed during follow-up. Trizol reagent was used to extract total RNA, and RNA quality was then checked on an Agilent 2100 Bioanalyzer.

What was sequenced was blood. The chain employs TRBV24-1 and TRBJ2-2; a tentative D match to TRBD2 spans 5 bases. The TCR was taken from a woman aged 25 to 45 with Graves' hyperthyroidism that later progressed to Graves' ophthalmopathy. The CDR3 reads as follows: CATSGIGAGELFF. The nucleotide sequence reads TGTGCCACCAGTGGCATCGGGGCCGGGGAGCTGTTTTTT.